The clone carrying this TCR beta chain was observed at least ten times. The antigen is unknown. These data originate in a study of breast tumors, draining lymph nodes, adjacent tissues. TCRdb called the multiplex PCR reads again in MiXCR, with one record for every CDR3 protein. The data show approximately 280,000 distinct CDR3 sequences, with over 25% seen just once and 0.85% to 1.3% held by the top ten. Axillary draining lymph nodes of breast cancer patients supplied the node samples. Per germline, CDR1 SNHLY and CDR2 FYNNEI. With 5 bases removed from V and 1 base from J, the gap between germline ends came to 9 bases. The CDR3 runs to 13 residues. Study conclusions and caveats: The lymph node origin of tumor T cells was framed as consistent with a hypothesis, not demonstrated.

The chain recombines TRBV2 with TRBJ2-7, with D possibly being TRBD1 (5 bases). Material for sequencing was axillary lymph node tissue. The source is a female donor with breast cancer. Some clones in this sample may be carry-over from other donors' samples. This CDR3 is CASSRQLSYEQYF. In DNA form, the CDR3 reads TGTGCCAGCAGTAGACAGTTATCCTACGAGCAGTACTTC.